This T cell receptor beta chain was sequenced for a study of blood T cell repertoires in COVID-19. The assay was immunoSEQ multiplex PCR, and TCRdb's table has in-frame clones only and misses some. The sample includes 100,000 to 150,000 clones, about four fifths seen only once; the top ten take 10% to 15%. This clone is a singleton in its sample. V lost 6 bases and J lost 4; bases outside the gene matches: 6. Germline values: CDR1 SQVTM, CDR2 ANQGSEA. The CDR3 contains 14 residues. What was sequenced was peripheral blood. This sequence joins TRBV29-1 and TRBJ1-4; 9 positions match TRBD1. The TCR comes from a man between 60 and 70 years old with acute or convalescent COVID-19. CDR3 residues: CSVGQGSGNEKLFF. CDR3 bases: TGCAGCGTAGGACAGGGGTCTGGTAATGAAAAACTGTTTTTT. Supplemented by reference TRBV29-1 and TRBJ1-4, the full variable domain reads SAVISQKPSRDICQRGTSLTIQCQVDSQVTMMFWYRQQPGQSLTLIATANQGSEATYESGFVIDKFPISRPNLTFSTLTVSNMSPEDSSIYLCSVGQGSGNEKLFFGSGTQLSVL.